This is a list of T cell receptor beta chains from one sample in a study of blood T cells in healthy people across ages. TCRdb fed the 5' RACE reads into MiXCR, producing one record per CDR3 protein. The table includes about 1,500,000 distinct CDR3 sequences, approximately 38% detected once. Material for sequencing was blood. The receptors derive from a woman under 30 in good health. Both conserved end residues are part of each CDR3. The D gene is left open where the match is weak. Some rows have no size entry. The others give once, few or many, or a class for an expanded clone.

clone_size d_call j_call v_call cdr3_aa cdr3_nt
. TRBD2 TRBJ2-3 TRBV20-1 CSARRLADTQYF TGCAGTGCTAGACGACTAGCGGATACGCAGTATTTT
. TRBD1 TRBJ2-1 TRBV9 CASSVGGTGEYEQFF TGTGCCAGCAGCGTAGGAGGGACAGGAGAATACGAGCAATTCTTC
few . TRBJ1-2 TRBV6-6 CASSSPSEVSGYTF TGTGCCAGCAGTTCTCCAAGTGAGGTCTCTGGCTACACCTTC
. . TRBJ2-1 TRBV12-5 CASGDYEQFF TGTGCTAGTGGCGACTATGAGCAGTTCTTC
. . TRBJ2-3 TRBV9 CASSVGGGEYADTQYF TGTGCCAGCAGCGTAGGAGGGGGGGAATACGCAGATACGCAGTATTTT
. . TRBJ1-1 TRBV27 CASSTRTGQNTEAFF TGTGCCAGCAGTACGAGAACCGGACAGAACACTGAAGCTTTCTTT
few TRBD2 TRBJ2-5 TRBV14 CASSHPTSGATRETQYF TGTGCCAGCAGCCACCCGACTAGCGGGGCAACCCGGGAGACCCAGTACTTC
. TRBD2 TRBJ2-7 TRBV20-1 CSARGDSGEKDYEQYF TGCAGTGCTAGAGGTGATAGCGGGGAAAAGGACTACGAGCAGTACTTC
. . TRBJ2-7 TRBV9 CASSVAKSHGGEQYF TGTGCCAGCAGCGTAGCTAAAAGCCATGGAGGGGAGCAGTACTTC
few TRBD1 TRBJ2-7 TRBV7-9 CASSFQGVSYEQYF TGTGCCAGCAGCTTCCAGGGGGTTTCCTACGAGCAGTACTTC
. TRBD2 TRBJ2-5 TRBV7-2 CASSPTSGRRETQYF TGTGCCAGCAGCCCGACTAGCGGGAGGAGGGAGACCCAGTACTTC
few . TRBJ1-4 TRBV3-1 CASSQDGVGRRNEKLFF TGTGCCAGCAGCCAAGATGGTGTGGGGCGCCGTAATGAAAAACTGTTTTTT
. . TRBJ2-6 TRBV30 CAWSGSGANVLTF TGTGCCTGGAGTGGGTCTGGGGCCAACGTCCTGACTTTC
. . TRBJ1-2 TRBV27 CASRRGAHYGYTF TGTGCCAGCAGAAGGGGGGCCCACTATGGCTACACCTTC
many . TRBJ2-1 TRBV28 CASSSSGTGLNNEQFF TGTGCCAGCAGTTCCTCCGGGACTGGCCTTAACAATGAGCAGTTCTTC
. . TRBJ1-1 TRBV28 CASNRKRAEAFF TGTGCCAGCAACCGTAAGAGGGCTGAAGCTTTCTTT
. TRBD2 TRBJ2-7 TRBV3-1 CVSSLSGRAGYNEQYF TGTGTCAGCAGCCTTAGCGGGAGGGCCGGTTACAATGAGCAGTACTTC
few . TRBJ1-1 TRBV27 CASSLHGIMNTEAFF TGTGCCAGCAGCCTCCACGGGATCATGAACACTGAAGCTTTCTTT
. TRBD1 TRBJ2-7 TRBV24-1 CATSDWTGTTPYEQYF TGTGCCACCAGTGATTGGACAGGAACGACCCCCTACGAGCAGTACTTC
. . TRBJ1-4 TRBV25-1 CASGASHKGEKLFF TGTGCCAGCGGTGCCAGCCATAAGGGGGAAAAACTGTTTTTT
. TRBD2 TRBJ2-7 TRBV20-1 CSANRPSGRLDEQYF TGCAGTGCCAACCGCCCTAGCGGGAGGCTCGATGAGCAGTACTTC
. . TRBJ2-7 TRBV4-1 CASVGSSYNEQYF TGCGCCAGCGTAGGGAGCTCCTACAATGAGCAGTACTTC
. . TRBJ2-7 TRBV4-1 CASSQDTNEQYF TGCGCCAGCAGCCAAGATACCAACGAGCAGTACTTC
few TRBD2 TRBJ2-3 TRBV20-1 CSASSGGALSTDTQYF TGCAGTGCCAGTAGCGGGGGGGCCTTGAGCACAGATACGCAGTATTTT
. TRBD1 TRBJ2-2 TRBV20-1 CSAEGQGGTGELFF TGCAGTGCTGAGGGACAGGGGGGCACCGGGGAGCTGTTTTTT
few . TRBJ2-1 TRBV27 CASSPPGDYNEQFF TGTGCCAGCAGTCCGCCCGGGGATTACAATGAGCAGTTCTTC
. TRBD1 TRBJ1-2 TRBV4-1 CVSSQETARGLAYGYTF TGCGTCAGCAGCCAAGAAACGGCCAGGGGGCTCGCCTATGGCTACACCTTC
few . TRBJ2-1 TRBV9 CASSPRGGSEQFF TGTGCCAGCAGCCCCCGCGGGGGCAGTGAGCAGTTCTTC
many . TRBJ2-3 TRBV3-1 CASSQKATALDTQYF TGTGCCAGCAGCCAAAAGGCTACCGCTTTAGATACGCAGTATTTT
. . TRBJ2-5 TRBV15 CATSRVMTRETQYF TGTGCCACCAGCAGAGTAATGACCAGAGAGACCCAGTACTTC
few . TRBJ2-5 TRBV12-3/TRBV12-4 CASSRVQIQYF TGTGCCAGCAGCCGCGTTCAAATCCAGTACTTC
few . TRBJ2-3 TRBV15 CATSRRGFIADTQYF TGTGCCACCAGCAGGCGGGGTTTTATCGCAGATACGCAGTATTTT
few . TRBJ1-2 TRBV10-2 CASSGGLTYGYTF TGCGCCAGCAGCGGGGGGCTGACCTATGGCTACACCTTC
. . TRBJ2-5 TRBV5-6 CASSSWGGASQETQYF TGTGCCAGCAGCTCCTGGGGGGGCGCGTCTCAAGAGACCCAGTACTTC
. . TRBJ1-5 TRBV5-1 CASSPGDNQPQHF TGCGCCAGCAGCCCAGGGGACAATCAGCCCCAGCATTTT
. . TRBJ1-2 TRBV4-1 CASSQGLTYTF TGCGCCAGCAGCCAGGGACTCACTTACACCTTC
few TRBD2 TRBJ2-7 TRBV20-1 CSAPGLAGARGRYEQYF TGCAGTGCGCCGGGACTAGCGGGAGCCCGGGGGAGGTACGAGCAGTACTTC
. TRBD2 TRBJ2-5 TRBV5-5 CASKRLAEWVQETQYF TGTGCCAGCAAAAGACTAGCGGAGTGGGTCCAAGAGACCCAGTACTTC
many . TRBJ1-2 TRBV10-3 CAISHPGEEVNYGYTF TGTGCCATCAGTCACCCCGGGGAGGAGGTTAACTATGGCTACACCTTC
many . TRBJ2-1 TRBV9 CASSVGAISYNEQFF TGTGCCAGCAGCGTAGGCGCAATCTCCTACAATGAGCAGTTCTTC
few . TRBJ1-6 TRBV20-1 CSASGWANNSPLHF TGCAGTGCTAGTGGCTGGGCCAATAATTCACCCCTCCACTTT
few . TRBJ2-3 TRBV6-2/TRBV6-3 CASSPWGDTQYF TGTGCCAGCAGTCCCTGGGGGGATACGCAGTATTTT
. TRBD2 TRBJ2-5 TRBV7-6 CASSLTSGEGAQYF TGTGCCAGCAGCTTAACTAGCGGGGAGGGGGCCCAGTACTTC
once TRBD2 TRBJ2-1 TRBV10-3 CAISEISGRDNEQFF TGTGCCATCAGTGAGATTAGCGGGAGGGACAATGAGCAGTTCTTC
once TRBD2 TRBJ2-5 TRBV7-6 CASSATSGSWETQYF TGTGCCAGCAGCGCTACTAGCGGGAGCTGGGAGACCCAGTACTTC
. . TRBJ1-2 TRBV7-9 CANSFTGDGCTF TGTGCCAACAGCTTTACGGGGGATGGCTGCACCTTC
. . TRBJ2-1 TRBV6-2/TRBV6-3 CASERGFPYNEQFF TGTGCCAGTGAGAGAGGGTTCCCCTACAATGAGCAGTTCTTC